Below, one T cell receptor beta chain is given with its context. This record comes from a study of blood T cell repertoires in COVID-19. Clones were sequenced by immunoSEQ multiplex PCR, and TCRdb holds only the in-frame ones, with some missing. In the table there are about 28,000 clones, 85% of which are singletons. Losses at the gene ends were 3 bases for V and 5 bases for J; bases not matched to a gene: 7. The germline gives CDR1 SGHTA, CDR2 FQGTGA. There are 16 residues in the CDR3. Sequencing input: peripheral blood. The V and J genes are TRBV7-3 and TRBJ2-1; TRBD2 matches 10 bases. This clonotype originated in a human donor in a cohort sampled during active COVID-19. The CDR3 region has the DNA TGTGCCAGCAGCTTGGGGTCTAGCGGGGGAAACAATGAGCAGTTCTTC. As protein: CASSLGSSGGNNEQFF.